The clone carrying this TCR beta chain has more than one count but fewer than ten. This record belongs to a study of beta chain features in type 1 diabetes. The ends were cut back, 7 bases at V and 8 bases at J, with 15 bases in the middle. CDR3 length: 13 amino acids. Per germline, CDR1 SGHRS and CDR2 YFSETQ. Sequencing targeted expressed TCRB transcripts, as all isolated RNA had been reverse transcribed. Clones were sequenced by immunoSEQ multiplex PCR, and TCRdb holds only the in-frame ones, with some missing. The sample contains hundreds of thousands of clones, 8% of which appear only once. The source of this sequence is a woman aged 18-35 years in good health. The chain links TRBV5-1 to TRBJ1-4; a possible D gene is TRBD1 (5 bases). The sample taken for sequencing was central memory CD4+ T cells from blood. The DNA for the CDR3 is TGCGCCAGCTGTAGGGACCCAGGGGAAAAACTGTTTTTT. It yields the protein CASCRDPGEKLFF.